These 25 T cell receptor beta chains share one sample of origin, sequenced in a study of T cell repertoires in aging, cancer and after chemotherapy. TCR beta rearrangements were amplified from peripheral blood genomic DNA. TRB rearrangements spanning V, D and J were amplified using mixed TRB-A/B primers. TCRdb re-called the multiplex PCR reads through MiXCR, storing one row per CDR3 protein. The sample consists of some 2,500 distinct CDR3 sequences, roughly 21% of them appearing once. The specimen sequenced was blood. The source is a human donor with a solid tumor.

By its share, this clonotype is medium-sized (0.01 to 0.1%). The V gene is TRBV5-4, the J gene TRBJ2-7; 9 bases map to TRBD1. The CDR3 is made up of 15 amino acids. V trimming: 4 bases; J trimming: 5 bases; junction bases outside the gene matches: 10. Germline values: CDR1 SGHNT, CDR2 YYREEE (reference sequence). CDR3 region: CASSHPGTGIHEQYF. The CDR3 region has the DNA TGTGCCAGCAGCCACCCCGGGACAGGGATCCACGAGCAGTACTTC.

In its sample, this clonotype ranks as medium-sized. The chain uses TRBV27 and TRBJ2-2, with 7 bases that match TRBD1. This CDR3 has 15 amino acids. V shed 3 bases and J 8 bases; nucleotides not matched to a gene: 9. Germline loops: CDR1 MNHEY, CDR2 SMNVEV (reference sequence). The DNA for the CDR3 is TGTGCCAGCAGTTTTGAGGCAGGGGGATCAGGGGAGCTGTTTTTT. Its protein product is CASSFEAGGSGELFF.

This clonotype is deemed medium-sized. A much larger clone is a single base away; this may be a read error. CDR3: CSVKSTGTQGGHTF. CDR3 sequence (DNA): TGCAGCGTTAAAAGCACCGGGACCCAGGGTGGCCACACCTTC. The chain is built from TRBV29-1 and TRBJ1-2; D might be TRBD1 (5 bases). This CDR3 is 14 amino acids long. Germline V gives CDR1 SQVTM, CDR2 ANQGSEA.

This clonotype was detected only once. The chain recombines TRBV7-9 with TRBJ2-7; 8 bases line up with TRBD2. This CDR3 has 14 residues. Unmatched junction bases numbered 5, after V lost 7 bases and J lost 0 bases. The germline V gene encodes CDR1 SEHNR and CDR2 FQNEAQ (reference sequence). CDR3 protein: CASTPGGASYEQYF. In DNA form, the CDR3 reads TGTGCCAGCACCCCGGGGGGGGCCTCCTACGAGCAGTACTTC.

The genes are TRBV6-5 and TRBJ1-2; 7 bases are shared with TRBD1. Losses at the gene ends were 4 bases for V and 8 bases for J; bases not matched to a gene: 13. Germline CDR1 is MNHEY and CDR2 is SVGAGI. The CDR3 contains 15 residues. CDR3 nucleotides: TGTGCCAGCAGTTCCATGACAGGGAAGTTGGGGGGCTACACCTTC. Protein: CASSSMTGKLGGYTF.

The chain recombines TRBV29-1 with TRBJ1-4; D is possibly TRBD1 (6 bases). The CDR3 is 13 amino acids. The V gene's germline CDR1 is SQVTM and CDR2 ANQGSEA. Deletions cut 5 bases from V and 7 bases from J, with 14 bases between. The CDR3 region has the DNA TGCAGCGTTTCTAGGACAGCAAGTGAAAAACTGTTTTTT. As protein: CSVSRTASEKLFF. The full variable domain, its missing parts supplied by reference TRBV29-1 and TRBJ1-4, is SAVISQKPSRDICQRGTSLTIQCQVDSQVTMMFWYRQQPGQSLTLIATANQGSEATYESGFVIDKFPISRPNLTFSTLTVSNMSPEDSSIYLCSVSRTASEKLFFGSGTQLSVL.

This clonotype is categorized as medium-sized. The chain joins TRBV27 to TRBJ1-1, with TRBD1 identical over 8 bases. Trimming took 4 bases from V and 6 from J; bases not matched to a gene: 13. CDR3 length equals 16 residues. Germline-derived CDR1 and CDR2 are MNHEY and SMNVEV (reference sequence). The CDR3 sequence is CASSSVGQGRRAEAFF. CDR3 bases: TGTGCCAGCAGTTCGGTTGGACAGGGAAGAAGGGCTGAAGCTTTCTTT.

This chain joins TRBV7-2 and TRBJ2-5; D is unresolved. This CDR3 spans 11 amino acids. The germline V gene has CDR1 SGHTA and CDR2 FQGNSA. V shed 5 bases and J shed 4 bases, with 5 bases lying between them. In DNA, the CDR3 is TGTGCCAGCAGCCCCGGAGAGACCCAGTACTTC. This gives the protein CASSPGETQYF.

By sample fraction, this clonotype is large (0.1 to 1%). V is TRBV19 and J is TRBJ2-3; 8 nucleotides match TRBD1. V trimming: 8 bases; J trimming: 1 base; junction bases outside the gene matches: 2. CDR3 length: 13 amino acids. Germline lookup yields CDR1 LNHDA and CDR2 SQIVND (reference sequence). CDR3 DNA sequence: TGTGCCAGTCAGACAGGGGGCACAGATACGCAGTATTTT. Translated, it gives CASQTGGTDTQYF.

Only a few counts were recorded for this clonotype. V gene TRBV12-3 or TRBV12-4 combines with J gene TRBJ1-2; 12 positions match TRBD1. CDR3 length equals 14 residues. The J segment lost 6 bases and the V segment lost 5 bases, leaving 4 bases of the junction unmatched. The CDR3 bases are TGTGCCAGCAGTCTCGGGACAGGGGGCGATGGCTACACCTTC. Protein sequence: CASSLGTGGDGYTF.

This clonotype is medium-sized in the sample. The V gene is TRBV13, the J gene TRBJ1-2; D is possibly TRBD1 (5 bases). This CDR3 spans 14 amino acids. Trimming shortened V by 5 bases and J by 7 bases, and 17 bases separated the two germline ends. Germline V gives CDR1 PRHDT, CDR2 FYEKMQ (reference sequence). The CDR3 here is CASSRPGLVGGYTF. The CDR3, as DNA: TGTGCCAGCAGCCGCCCAGGGCTGGTCGGTGGCTACACCTTC.

This clonotype is judged medium-sized. J is TRBJ2-7 and V is TRBV14; TRBD1 might be the D (6 bases). This CDR3 spans 12 amino acids. Germline V gene data show CDR1 as SGHDN and CDR2 as FVKESK. The V gene lost 4 bases and the J gene lost 6 bases, with 10 bases spanning the gap. CDR3: CASSLTGIEQYF. As DNA, the CDR3 is TGTGCCAGCAGCCTTACAGGGATCGAGCAGTACTTC.

The chain has TRBV6-1 and TRBJ2-3, with TRBD2 matching over 8 bases. The germline CDR1 and CDR2 sequences are MNHNS and SASEGT. J gave up 4 bases and V 5 bases, and 5 bases lay outside the gene matches. This CDR3 has 14 amino acids. The CDR3 sequence: CASSSAGDSDTQYF. The CDR3 DNA reads TGTGCCAGCAGTTCAGCGGGAGACTCAGATACGCAGTATTTT.

The genes are TRBV6-6 and TRBJ2-6; a weak D match, TRBD2 (6 bases). This CDR3 has 20 amino acids. V lost 3 bases, J lost 1 base, and 22 bases lay in between. Germline V gene data show CDR1 as MNHNY and CDR2 as SVGAGI (reference sequence). Here the CDR3 DNA reads TGTGCCAGCAGTTATCAACCGGGGCTCCAGGCGGGGTCTGGGGCCAACGTCCTGACTTTC. This translates into CASSYQPGLQAGSGANVLTF.

The chain combines TRBV6-2 or TRBV6-3 with TRBJ1-6; 7 bases agree with TRBD1. V trimming: 8 bases; J trimming: 13 bases; junction bases outside the gene matches: 14. The germline CDR1 and CDR2 sequences are MNHEY and SVGEGT. There are 14 residues in the CDR3. The CDR3 spells CASRIIRGQTPLHF. CDR3 in DNA: TGTGCCAGCCGGATAATAAGGGGGCAAACCCCCCTCCACTTT.

This clonotype was seen a few times. The chain carries TRBV7-9 and TRBJ2-7, with 14 nucleotides matching TRBD2. J lost 1 base, V lost 5 bases, and 4 bases had no gene match. The CDR3 is 16 residues long. Germline CDR1 reads SEHNR; CDR2 reads FQNEAQ (reference sequence). This CDR3 reads CASSVGLAGGSYEQYF. The CDR3, as DNA: TGTGCCAGCAGCGTCGGACTAGCGGGAGGTTCCTACGAGCAGTACTTC.

This clonotype rates as medium-sized. The chain uses TRBV5-3 and TRBJ1-3; TRBD1 might be the D (6 bases). TRBV5-3 is marked as an open reading frame, function uncertain. V was cut by 4 bases and J by 0 bases, with 20 bases left in between. The length of the CDR3 is 18 residues. CDR3 bases: TGTGCCAGAAGCCAGGGACACTCGAACCTTTTCTCTGGAAACACCATATATTTT. Protein: CARSQGHSNLFSGNTIYF.

The chain is built from TRBV12-3 or TRBV12-4 and TRBJ1-6, with TRBD1 as a possible D gene (6 bases). The CDR3 runs to 16 residues. V lost 6 bases to trimming and J lost 5 bases, with 17 bases between them. CDR3 nucleotides: TGTGCCAGCAGCCTGCGTGGCAGGGGCAATAATTCACCCCTCCACTTT. It yields the protein CASSLRGRGNNSPLHF.

By frequency in the sample, this clonotype is large (0.1 to 1%). The chain has TRBV19 and TRBJ2-3; 15 bases match TRBD2. Per the germline V gene, CDR1 is LNHDA and CDR2 is SQIVND (reference sequence). V gave up 4 bases and J gave up 1 base; unmatched junction bases: 6. The CDR3 spans 18 residues. For the CDR3, the DNA is TGTGCCAGTAGTAGGGGACTAGCGGGAGGCCTACGCACAGATACGCAGTATTTT. Its protein product is CASSRGLAGGLRTDTQYF.

V usage is TRBV29-1 and J usage is TRBJ2-3, with 8 bases lining up with TRBD2. Germline CDR1 reads SQVTM; CDR2 reads ANQGSEA. The CDR3 totals 13 residues. The ends lost 4 bases at V and 4 bases at J; junction bases unmatched: 4. Here the CDR3 DNA reads TGCAGCGTTGGCGGGAGGATCTCAGATACGCAGTATTTT. Translation gives CSVGGRISDTQYF.

Notes on this clonotype: A much larger clone lies one base from this, so it may be a read error. The chain links TRBV27 to TRBJ1-1; D is ambiguous. V was clipped by 4 bases and J by 6 bases, with 18 bases between them. The CDR3 loop spans 15 amino acids. In germline, CDR1 is MNHEY, CDR2 SMNVEV (reference sequence). Written as DNA, the CDR3 is TGTGCCAGCAGTTACGGGAACTCGGGCGGGGCTGAAGCTTTCTTT. Amino acid sequence: CASSYGNSGGAEAFF.

The V and J genes are TRBV6-5 and TRBJ2-1; D is perhaps TRBD1 (7 bases). This CDR3 is 15 amino acids long. Germline V CDR1 and CDR2: MNHEY, SVGAGI. V was shortened by 2 bases and J by 8 bases, with 16 bases between the two germline ends. CDR3 region: CASSYTGGGRDEQFF. CDR3 sequence (DNA): TGTGCCAGCAGTTACACAGGAGGGGGCAGGGATGAGCAGTTCTTC.

In this sample, this clonotype is medium-sized. The rearrangement joins TRBV5-6 to TRBJ1-2; tentative D call: TRBD1 (6 bases). The V end lost 7 bases, the J end lost 4 bases, and 14 bases lay between the germline ends. From germline, CDR1 is SGHDT and CDR2 YYEEEE. There are 13 residues in the CDR3. The CDR3 DNA sequence: TGTGCCAGCGGTGCGTGGGGGGCCTATGGCTACACCTTC. As protein: CASGAWGAYGYTF.

This clonotype occurred a few times. V gene TRBV14 combines with J gene TRBJ1-1; TRBD1 matches 11 bases. Trimming at V came to 4 bases and at J to 5 bases, leaving 9 bases not matched to a gene. This CDR3 is 16 amino acids long. CDR1 is SGHDN and CDR2 is FVKESK in the germline V gene. CDR3 region: CASSPWTGGWRTEAFF. In DNA, the CDR3 is TGTGCCAGCAGCCCTTGGACAGGGGGCTGGAGGACTGAAGCTTTCTTT.

This clonotype is large by share. The gene calls are TRBV6-5 and TRBJ2-3; 12 positions agree with TRBD2. Germline CDR1 and CDR2: MNHEY and SVGAGI. This CDR3 is built from 17 residues. The V gene end was trimmed by 6 bases and the J gene end by 4 bases; junction bases not matched to a gene: 11. CDR3 residues: CASSPFGLAGSADTQYF. As DNA, the CDR3 is TGTGCCAGCAGCCCCTTTGGACTAGCGGGATCGGCAGATACGCAGTATTTT.